These 5 T cell receptor beta chains were sequenced from one sample in a study of blood T cells in healthy people across ages. The use of a sample-barcoded 5' primer and a J-beta primer mix characterized a second PCR of roughly 7 to 11 cycles. TCRdb independently ran MiXCR on the 5' RACE reads; one entry per CDR3 protein. This table holds approximately 800,000 distinct CDR3 sequences, roughly 25% found once. The same specimen was also included in a second study, on T cells of mothers and their children.

The sequencing input was blood. Receptors were obtained from a boy between 10 and 17 years old in good health.

Of note for this clonotype: This sequence may be a read error, since a much larger clone differs from it by one base. The V and J genes are TRBV29-1 and TRBJ2-5, with no clear D. The CDR3 totals 12 residues. Germline V CDR1 and CDR2: SQVTM, ANQGSEA. CDR3: CSVDEGQETQCF. CDR3 nucleotides: TGCAGCGTTGACGAAGGGCAGGAGACCCAGTGCTTC. The full variable domain, completed using reference TRBV29-1 and TRBJ2-5, is SAVISQKPSRDICQRGTSLTIQCQVDSQVTMMFWYRQQPGQSLTLIATANQGSEATYESGFVIDKFPISRPNLTFSTLTVSNMSPEDSSIYLCSVDEGQETQCFGPGTRLLVL.

The J gene is TRBJ2-3, the V gene TRBV25-1, with D possibly being TRBD1 (6 bases). With 4 bases removed from V and 1 base from J, the gap between germline ends came to 12 bases. The CDR3 totals 15 residues. Germline lookup yields CDR1 MGHDK and CDR2 SYGVNS. CDR3 nucleotides: TGTGCCAGCAGTGGTAGAGGGGGTGGCACAGATACGCAGTATTTT. Translating gives CASSGRGGGTDTQYF.

This clonotype was counted between two and nine times. The rearrangement links TRBV15 to TRBJ2-7; D unresolved. This CDR3 has 16 amino acids. CDR1 LNHNV and CDR2 YYDKDF come from the germline V gene (reference sequence). The V and J ends lost 0 bases and 2 bases respectively, with 14 bases between them. Written as DNA, the CDR3 is TGTGCCACCAGCAGAGATCAGGCCGGCTTTGCCTACGAGCAGTACTTC. Its translation is CATSRDQAGFAYEQYF.

V is TRBV10-3 and J is TRBJ2-1; 8 positions agree with TRBD1. The CDR3 is made up of 14 amino acids. Germline values: CDR1 ENHRY, CDR2 SYGVKD. V shed 3 bases and J 9 bases; nucleotides not matched to a gene: 7. The CDR3 spells CAISDRTGRAEQFF. The CDR3 region has the DNA TGTGCCATCAGTGACCGGACAGGGCGGGCTGAGCAGTTCTTC.

A word on this clonotype: Sequence at one end of the junction differs from germline and may be a read error. This chain joins TRBV5-1 and TRBJ1-1; D not resolved. The germline V gene encodes CDR1 SGHRS and CDR2 YFSETQ. This CDR3 has 13 residues. For the CDR3, the DNA is TGCGCCAGTAGCTACGGGCCGGACACTGAAGCTTTCTTT. Translating it yields CASSYGPDTEAFF.